This T cell receptor (beta chain) was sequenced for a study of Graves' ophthalmopathy and Graves' hyperthyroidism. Amplified material comprised TCR beta CDR3 regions derived from RNA transcripts. HTBI-primed RT-PCR formed the first round, and a multiplex PCR formed the second. TCRdb re-called the multiplex PCR reads through MiXCR, storing one row per CDR3 protein. The sample shows 650,000 to 900,000 distinct CDR3 sequences, approximately 40% of them seen only once. Trimming left V 8 bases short and J 4 bases short, with 17 bases between. From germline, CDR1 is SQVTM and CDR2 ANQGSEA. The CDR3 has 13 amino acids.

The sequence came from an adult man with Graves' ophthalmopathy. What was sequenced was peripheral blood. The rearrangement joins TRBV29-1 to TRBJ1-2, with a weak D call TRBD1 (5 bases). The CDR3: CSSESRQTYGYTF. The DNA of the CDR3 is TGCAGCAGTGAGTCGAGACAGACCTATGGCTACACCTTC.